Listed below are T cell receptor beta chains from one sample, sequenced in a study of shared clonotypes between healthy human individuals. Profiled with immunoSEQ multiplex PCR; TCRdb holds only in-frame clones, not every one. This sample yields over a million clones, of which 70% to 80% are seen a single time; roughly 0.55% belongs to the top ten. The specimen was memory CD4+ T cells from PBMCs. The receptors derive from a man aged 18 to 30 in good health. Some clones in this sample may be carry-over from other donors' samples. CDR3s include the opening cysteine and the closing phenylalanine or tryptophan. The order of the fields is D gene, clone size, V gene, J gene, CDR3 protein, CDR3 DNA. The D gene is left open where the match is weak. Only some rows state a clone size, as once, few, many or a class for expanded clones.

>TRBD2|-|TRBV7-8|TRBJ2-1
CASSPGGANEQFF
TGTGCCAGCTCCCCGGGAGGGGCGAATGAGCAGTTCTTC
>-|-|TRBV7-9|TRBJ2-7
CASSSWRESNEQYF
TGTGCCAGCAGCTCCTGGCGGGAAAGCAACGAGCAGTACTTC
>TRBD1|-|TRBV5-1|TRBJ2-3
CASSQRAGTGTTDTQYF
TGCGCCAGCAGTCAAAGGGCCGGGACAGGGACCACAGATACGCAGTATTTT
>TRBD1|many|TRBV18|TRBJ1-5
CASSPDRVLGQPQHF
TGTGCCAGCTCACCAGACAGGGTTTTAGGGCAGCCCCAGCATTTT
>-|-|TRBV7-2|TRBJ2-3
CASSLGGSTGTDTQYF
TGTGCCAGCAGCTTAGGAGGGTCCACGGGCACAGATACGCAGTATTTT
>-|-|TRBV7-9|TRBJ1-2
CASSDHRAKGPGYTF
TGTGCCAGCAGCGATCACCGGGCCAAGGGTCCCGGCTACACCTTC
>TRBD1|-|TRBV5-1|TRBJ2-7
CASSLGTGSEQYF
TGCGCCAGCAGCTTGGGGACAGGGTCCGAGCAGTACTTC
>-|-|TRBV5-4|TRBJ2-2
CASSSRSTGTGELFF
TGTGCCAGCAGCTCCAGGAGCACGGGGACCGGGGAGCTGTTTTTT
>-|-|TRBV4-2|TRBJ2-1
CASSQVGRSSYNEQFF
TGTGCCAGCAGCCAAGTGGGACGGAGCTCCTACAATGAGCAGTTCTTC
>TRBD2|-|TRBV2|TRBJ2-5
CASSAREGRETQYF
TGTGCCAGCAGTGCGCGGGAGGGCCGAGAGACCCAGTACTTC
>TRBD1|-|TRBV5-1|TRBJ1-3
CASSYSGQSFSGNTIYF
TGCGCCAGCAGCTATTCGGGACAGTCCTTCTCTGGAAACACCATATATTTT
>-|-|TRBV9|TRBJ2-1
CASNQPVEVRNEQFF
TGTGCCAGCAACCAACCAGTGGAGGTCCGTAATGAGCAGTTCTTC
>-|-|TRBV11-2|TRBJ2-1
CASSLVLGNEQFF
TGTGCCAGCAGCTTAGTCTTGGGCAATGAGCAGTTCTTC
>-|many|TRBV28|TRBJ1-2
CASTVGQKPATF
TGTGCCAGCACTGTTGGACAGAAGCCCGCCACCTTC
>-|once|TRBV25-1|TRBJ2-3
CASSEYPAGEVENTQYF
TGTGCCAGCAGTGAATACCCGGCAGGAGAGGTGGAGAATACGCAGTATTTT
>TRBD1|-|TRBV5-1|TRBJ2-3
CASRTGGMVDTQYF
TGCGCCAGCAGGACAGGGGGAATGGTAGATACGCAGTATTTT
>TRBD2|-|TRBV7-2|TRBJ2-7
CASSLTGRERYYEQYF
TGTGCCAGCAGCCTAACTGGGCGGGAGAGGTACTACGAGCAGTACTTC
>-|-|TRBV2|TRBJ1-5
CASSAWGGNQPQHF
TGTGCCAGCAGTGCTTGGGGAGGCAATCAGCCCCAGCATTTT
>-|-|TRBV28|TRBJ2-1
CASSFIKGSSYNEQFF
TGTGCCAGCAGTTTTATAAAAGGGAGCTCCTACAATGAGCAGTTCTTC
>TRBD1|-|TRBV19|TRBJ2-7
CASSMDRGPTLGEQYF
TGTGCCAGTAGTATGGACAGGGGCCCCACTCTTGGCGAGCAGTACTTC
>-|-|TRBV5-1|TRBJ1-5
CASSLGGSNQPQHF
TGCGCCAGCAGCCTGGGGGGTAGCAATCAGCCCCAGCATTTT
>TRBD2|-|TRBV2|TRBJ2-3
CASTGPGRGLATDTQYF
TGTGCCAGCACCGGTCCCGGGCGTGGACTAGCAACAGATACGCAGTATTTT
>-|-|TRBV5-4|TRBJ1-2
CASSFPAAGKYGYTF
TGTGCCAGCAGCTTTCCTGCCGCGGGTAAATATGGCTACACCTTC
>-|-|TRBV16|TRBJ2-5
CASSQAPQETQYF
TGTGCCAGCAGCCAAGCCCCCCAAGAGACCCAGTACTTC
>-|-|TRBV6-6|TRBJ2-1
CASSKGRGNSYNEQFF
TGTGCCAGCAGTAAGGGACGGGGGAACTCCTACAATGAGCAGTTCTTC
>-|-|TRBV5-1|TRBJ2-7
CASSSQYPPLYEQYF
TGCGCCAGCAGCTCCCAATACCCACCCCTCTACGAGCAGTACTTC
>-|once|TRBV2|TRBJ2-6
CASRTQGPSGANVLTF
TGTGCCAGCAGGACACAGGGACCCTCTGGGGCCAACGTCCTGACTTTC
>TRBD1|-|TRBV30|TRBJ2-7
CAWSLRDRVYEQYF
TGTGCCTGGAGTCTGCGGGACAGGGTCTACGAGCAGTACTTC
>-|-|TRBV9|TRBJ2-1
CASSVSNEQFF
TGTGCCAGCAGCGTCAGCAATGAGCAGTTCTTC
>-|-|TRBV5-1|TRBJ1-3
CASSVGSGNTIYF
TGCGCCAGCAGCGTGGGGTCTGGAAACACCATATATTTT
>-|-|TRBV7-8|TRBJ2-6
CASSLGMRGSGANVLTF
TGTGCCAGCAGCTTAGGGATGCGGGGATCTGGGGCCAACGTCCTGACTTTC
>-|once|TRBV27|TRBJ1-5
CASSPTGVGGRGNQPQHF
TGTGCCAGCAGCCCCACGGGCGTCGGAGGTCGGGGCAATCAGCCCCAGCATTTT
>TRBD1|-|TRBV5-1|TRBJ1-4
CASSLGDSNYEKLFF
TGCGCCAGCAGCTTGGGGGACAGTAATTATGAAAAACTGTTTTTT
>-|-|TRBV28|TRBJ1-4
CASSLPGTATNEKLFF
TGTGCCAGCAGTTTACCGGGGACGGCAACTAATGAAAAACTGTTTTTT
>-|-|TRBV19|TRBJ2-7
CASSISFGQQYF
TGTGCCAGTAGTATTAGTTTTGGACAGCAGTACTTC
>-|-|TRBV2|TRBJ2-3
CASRVRSTDTQYF
TGTGCCAGCAGAGTACGAAGCACAGATACGCAGTATTTT
>TRBD1|-|TRBV19|TRBJ2-3
CASSSPGTVKYTQYF
TGTGCCAGTAGTTCTCCCGGGACAGTCAAGTATACGCAGTATTTT
>-|-|TRBV5-1|TRBJ2-1
CASSRAASSYNEQFF
TGCGCCAGCAGCAGAGCTGCCAGCTCCTACAATGAGCAGTTCTTC
>-|-|TRBV19|TRBJ2-4
CASSSGTLLAKNIQYF
TGTGCCAGTAGTTCCGGGACGTTATTAGCCAAAAACATTCAGTACTTC
>TRBD1|many|TRBV6-6|TRBJ2-1
CASSLAGTGIGNEQFF
TGTGCCAGCAGTCTCGCCGGGACAGGGATAGGCAATGAGCAGTTCTTC
>-|-|TRBV28|TRBJ2-2
CASSPRDGRRTGELFF
TGTGCCAGCAGTCCCCGGGACGGCCGGCGCACCGGGGAGCTGTTTTTT
>-|-|TRBV30|TRBJ2-4
CAWSVEGTQYF
TGTGCCTGGAGTGTAGAGGGCACTCAGTACTTC
>TRBD1|many|TRBV6-1|TRBJ1-5
CASSGGQVSSQPQHF
TGTGCCAGCAGTGGTGGACAGGTTTCGAGTCAGCCCCAGCATTTT
>TRBD2|-|TRBV4-2|TRBJ2-3
CASRASGRDTDTQYF
TGTGCCAGCAGAGCCAGCGGGAGGGACACAGATACGCAGTATTTT
>TRBD1|-|TRBV7-3|TRBJ2-7
CASSPDRGAYEQYF
TGTGCCAGCAGTCCAGACAGGGGGGCCTACGAGCAGTACTTC
>-|-|TRBV10-3|TRBJ2-2
CAIRGSEGTGELFF
TGTGCCATCAGAGGATCCGAGGGCACCGGGGAGCTGTTTTTT
>-|-|TRBV6-1|TRBJ2-5
CASRSTQTGTQYF
TGTGCCAGCAGGAGCACGCAGACCGGGACCCAGTACTTC
>-|once|TRBV21-1|TRBJ2-7
CASSRHGTGDEQYF
TGTGCCAGCAGCAGACACGGGACAGGTGACGAGCAGTACTTC
>-|many|TRBV7-9|TRBJ2-3
CASSYRDGLTDTQYF
TGTGCCAGCAGCTACCGGGACGGCCTCACAGATACGCAGTATTTT
>-|-|TRBV2|TRBJ2-1
CASNGPYNEQFF
TGTGCCAGCAATGGGCCCTACAATGAGCAGTTCTTC
>TRBD1|-|TRBV5-4|TRBJ2-7
CASSLSGTGVGEQYF
TGTGCCAGCAGCTTATCCGGGACAGGGGTAGGCGAGCAGTACTTC
>TRBD1|-|TRBV2|TRBJ2-7
CASSVLGTGGSEQYF
TGTGCCAGCAGTGTTTTGGGGACAGGGGGCTCCGAGCAGTACTTC
>-|many|TRBV29-1|TRBJ1-5
CSVEGGVGQPQHF
TGCAGCGTTGAAGGGGGCGTCGGCCAGCCCCAGCATTTT
>TRBD2|-|TRBV9|TRBJ2-1
CASSLRTSGTRAYNEQFF
TGTGCCAGCAGCCTCCGGACTAGCGGGACACGGGCCTACAATGAGCAGTTCTTC
>TRBD1|-|TRBV28|TRBJ2-5
CASSLFGDRGQETQYF
TGTGCCAGCAGTTTATTCGGGGACAGGGGCCAAGAGACCCAGTACTTC
>-|-|TRBV10-3|TRBJ2-1
CAIRVAGSSYNEQFF
TGTGCCATCAGAGTCGCGGGATCTTCCTACAATGAGCAGTTCTTC
>TRBD2|-|TRBV7-2|TRBJ2-3
CASSVRSGGTDTQYF
TGTGCCAGCAGCGTTCGTAGCGGGGGCACAGATACGCAGTATTTT